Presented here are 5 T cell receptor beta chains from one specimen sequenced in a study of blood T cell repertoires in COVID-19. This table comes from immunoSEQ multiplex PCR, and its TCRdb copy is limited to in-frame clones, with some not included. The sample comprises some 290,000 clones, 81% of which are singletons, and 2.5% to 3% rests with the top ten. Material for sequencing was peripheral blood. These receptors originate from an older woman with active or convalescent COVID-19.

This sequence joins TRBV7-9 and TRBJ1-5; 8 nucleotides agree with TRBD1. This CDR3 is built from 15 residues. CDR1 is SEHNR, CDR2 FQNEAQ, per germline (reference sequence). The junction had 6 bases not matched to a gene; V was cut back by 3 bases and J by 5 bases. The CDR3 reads CASSFGRGLDQPQHF. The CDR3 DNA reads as TGTGCCAGCAGCTTCGGCAGGGGGCTCGATCAGCCCCAGCATTTT.

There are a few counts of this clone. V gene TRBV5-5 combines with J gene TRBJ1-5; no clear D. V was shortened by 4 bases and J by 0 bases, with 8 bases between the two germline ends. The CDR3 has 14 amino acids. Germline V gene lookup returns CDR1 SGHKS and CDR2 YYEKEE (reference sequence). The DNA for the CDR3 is TGTGCCAGCAGCCCACTTTATAGCAATCAGCCCCAGCATTTT. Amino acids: CASSPLYSNQPQHF.

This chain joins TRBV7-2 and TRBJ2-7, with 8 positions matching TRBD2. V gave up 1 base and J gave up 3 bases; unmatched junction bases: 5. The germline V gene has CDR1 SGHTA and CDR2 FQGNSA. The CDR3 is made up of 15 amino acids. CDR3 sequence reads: CASSLVGTRSYEQYF. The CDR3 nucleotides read TGTGCCAGCAGCTTAGTCGGGACTAGAAGCTACGAGCAGTACTTC.

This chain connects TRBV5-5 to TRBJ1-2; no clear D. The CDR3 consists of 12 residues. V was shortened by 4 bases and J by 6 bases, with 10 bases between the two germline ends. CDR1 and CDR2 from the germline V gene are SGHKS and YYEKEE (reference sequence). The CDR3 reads CASSTSRNGYTF. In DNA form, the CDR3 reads TGTGCCAGCAGCACGTCGCGGAATGGCTACACCTTC. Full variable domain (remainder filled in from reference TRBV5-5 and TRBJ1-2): DAGVTQSPTHLIKTRGQQVTLRCSPISGHKSVSWYQQVLGQGPQFIFQYYEKEERGRGNFPDRFSARQFPNYSSELNVNALLLGDSALYLCASSTSRNGYTFGSGTRLTVV.

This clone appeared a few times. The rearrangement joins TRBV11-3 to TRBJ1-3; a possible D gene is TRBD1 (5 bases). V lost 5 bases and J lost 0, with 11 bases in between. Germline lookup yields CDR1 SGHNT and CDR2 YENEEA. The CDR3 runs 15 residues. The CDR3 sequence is CASSRDGSSGNTIYF. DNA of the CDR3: TGTGCCAGCAGCCGGGACGGGAGCTCTGGAAACACCATATATTTT.